This T cell receptor (beta chain) was captured by sequencing in a study of tumor-infiltrating lymphocytes in primary liver carcinoma. As for the study in general: Patients were men and women aged 30 to 69 years. The study reported T1-T3 N0M0 tumors spanning 4.2 to 10 cm. Study observations and caveats: Lower overlap was observed for tumor-adjacent and tumor-blood pairs relative to tumor region pairs.

Researchers generated TCR beta cDNA from roughly 500 ng of total RNA, relying on a constant-region primer. Three rounds of nested multiplex PCR with slightly modified ARM-PCR produced TCR beta libraries. TRBV1-TRBV30 forward and Cbeta reverse primers drove the first two approximately 11-cycle rounds. TCRdb called the multiplex PCR reads again in MiXCR, with one record for every CDR3 protein. The sample lists approximately 110,000 distinct CDR3 sequences, roughly 80% occurring once. With respect to this clonotype: Its antigen is still unknown. The junction and the germline gene differ at one end; a read error may be behind it.

Co-extraction of RNA and DNA was performed on about 19-33 mg of unsorted bulk tissue. Researchers took samples from five separate regions of each tumor. Germline V gives CDR1 MNHNY, CDR2 SVGAGI (reference sequence). The CDR3 consists of 14 residues. Sequenced input: liver tumor tissue from sampling region 3. Sample subset: tumor region T3, left-lateral pole. The receptor comes from a man aged 35-49 years with primary liver carcinoma and hepatitis B virus infection. The chain combines TRBV6-6 with TRBJ1-2; TRBD1 might be the D (6 bases). The chain's CDR3 is CVSRPTGGGEGYTF. In DNA, the CDR3 is TGTGTCAGCCGACCTACGGGGGGCGGGGAAGGCTACACCTTC.